Listed here are 9 T cell receptor beta chains from one sample, sequenced in a study of blood T cell repertoires in COVID-19. Profiling relied on immunoSEQ multiplex PCR, and the TCRdb table lists in-frame clones only, not all of them. The data hold fewer than 120,000 clones, with around nine tenths observed a single time. The specimen was peripheral blood. The receptor source for this set is a woman aged 50 to 60 with acute or convalescent COVID-19.

This clone was counted a single time. The genes are TRBV7-2 and TRBJ1-1; D gene ambiguous. The CDR3 is made up of 14 amino acids. Germline V lookup: CDR1 SGHTA, CDR2 FQGNSA. The V end lost 4 bases, the J end lost 1 base, and 10 bases lay between the germline ends. This CDR3 reads CASSSRRGNTEAFF. The CDR3 DNA reads TGTGCCAGCAGCTCTCGACGGGGGAACACTGAAGCTTTCTTT.

This clone was detected a few times. V usage is TRBV27 and J usage is TRBJ2-7; TRBD2 might be the D (6 bases). The CDR3 is 14 residues long. V lost 3 bases and J lost 4, with 13 bases in between. CDR1 MNHEY and CDR2 SMNVEV come from the germline V gene (reference sequence). CDR3 coding DNA: TGTGCCAGCAGTTTCCTAGGGAGGTCGTACGAGCAGTACTTC. Protein product: CASSFLGRSYEQYF.

The chain has TRBV5-1 and TRBJ2-2; TRBD2 aligns across 12 bases. Per the germline V gene, CDR1 is SGHRS and CDR2 is YFSETQ. The CDR3 is made up of 16 amino acids. The ends lost 4 bases at V and 6 bases at J; junction bases unmatched: 7. The CDR3 region has the DNA TGCGCCAGCAGCAAGACTAGCGGGAGTGAGTCCGGGGAGCTGTTTTTT. It codes for CASSKTSGSESGELFF.

This rearrangement joins TRBV7-9 to TRBJ1-1; D remains ambiguous. Germline V CDR1 and CDR2: SEHNR, FQNEAQ (reference sequence). The CDR3 contains 13 residues. Between the trimmed V and J ends, which lost 3 bases and 1 base, there was a span of 6 bases. The CDR3 sequence is CASSFGGNTEAFF. As DNA, the CDR3 is TGTGCCAGCAGCTTCGGTGGGAACACTGAAGCTTTCTTT. Full variable domain (outside the CDR3, taken from reference TRBV7-9 and TRBJ1-1): DTGVSQNPRHKITKRGQNVTFRCDPISEHNRLYWYRQTLGQGPEFLTYFQNEAQLEKSRLLSDRFSAERPKGSFSTLEIQRTEQGDSAMYLCASSFGGNTEAFFGQGTRLTVV.

The rearrangement joins TRBV14 to TRBJ1-4; 7 nucleotides align to TRBD1. CDR1 SGHDN and CDR2 FVKESK come from the germline V gene. CDR3 length: 17 residues. After removal of 2 bases from V and 0 bases from J, the junction contained 6 bases not matched to a gene. CDR3 protein: CASSQNRGRATNEKLFF. In DNA form, the CDR3 reads TGTGCCAGCAGCCAAAACAGGGGTCGGGCAACTAATGAAAAACTGTTTTTT.

The CDR3 here is CASSILAGGGTYEQYF. The CDR3 region has the DNA TGTGCCAGCAGCATTCTAGCGGGAGGGGGTACCTACGAGCAGTACTTC. The chain carries TRBV13 and TRBJ2-7; 12 nucleotides line up with TRBD2. Germline trimming cut 5 bases from V and 2 bases from J; bases unmatched to any gene: 7. CDR1 is PRHDT and CDR2 is FYEKMQ in the germline V gene (reference sequence). The CDR3 sequence is 16 residues long.

This chain uses TRBV7-2 with TRBJ2-7, with a possible D match to TRBD1 (6 bases). The CDR3 loop spans 15 amino acids. With 5 bases removed from V and 2 bases from J, the gap between germline ends came to 16 bases. Germline V gene data show CDR1 as SGHTA and CDR2 as FQGNSA. CDR3 sequence: CASSLDGTRTYEQYF. The CDR3 DNA sequence: TGTGCCAGCAGCCTCGACGGGACACGCACCTACGAGCAGTACTTC.

The rearrangement links TRBV6-2 or TRBV6-3 to TRBJ2-1; 8 nucleotides match TRBD1. CDR3 length equals 15 residues. The junction had 8 bases not matched to a gene; V was cut back by 4 bases and J by 6 bases. Germline values: CDR1 MNHEY, CDR2 SVGEGT. In DNA, the CDR3 is TGTGCCAGCAGTTTCCCAGGGGGCGAGGGCAATGAGCAGTTCTTC. This gives the protein CASSFPGGEGNEQFF.

This clone was detected only once. The chain joins TRBV19 to TRBJ2-7, with TRBD2 matching over 9 bases. The CDR3 loop spans 15 amino acids. The trim removed 5 bases at V and 3 bases at J, leaving 8 bases unmatched. CDR1 and CDR2 (germline): LNHDA, SQIVND (reference sequence). CDR3: CASSPYAGGGYEQYF. CDR3 in DNA: TGTGCCAGTAGTCCCTATGCGGGAGGGGGCTACGAGCAGTACTTC.